This TCR beta chain derives from a study of blood T cell repertoires in COVID-19. CDR1 is SNHLY and CDR2 is FYNNEI in the germline V gene. CDR3 length equals 14 residues. Deletions cut 8 bases from V and 4 bases from J, with 15 bases between. Produced via immunoSEQ multiplex PCR; TCRdb's table is partial and in-frame only. The sample lists roughly 59,000 clones; 65% to 80% were seen once. A single count supports this clone. The sample consisted of peripheral blood. The source of this sequence is a human donor in a cohort sampled during active COVID-19. The chain is built from TRBV2 and TRBJ2-1; D might be TRBD2 (6 bases). This chain's CDR3 is CASGDSPEYNEQFF. CDR3 bases: TGTGCCAGCGGGGACTCCCCAGAGTACAATGAGCAGTTCTTC.